Presented here are 13 T cell receptor beta chains from one specimen sequenced in a study of a mutant IDH1 vaccine in newly diagnosed glioma. Antigens for these TCRs are unknown. Time point reported: week 11, during vaccination. A single vaccine dose contained 300 ug of mutant IDH1 20-mer peptide, and topical imiquimod was used with it. Clones were read by immunoSEQ multiplex PCR, and TCRdb kept only the in-frame ones, dropping some. The sample contains some 130,000 clones, over 75% of which appear only once. The sequencing here drew on PBMCs, taken from a glioma patient whose treatment included an IDH1 peptide vaccine. The receptor source for this set is a man aged 40-49 years with glioma.

This chain connects TRBV27 to TRBJ2-1; D tentatively fits TRBD1 or TRBD2 (5 bases each). CDR1 and CDR2 from the germline V gene are MNHEY and SMNVEV (reference sequence). V was clipped by 5 bases and J by 9 bases, with 17 bases between them. CDR3 size: 14 residues. CDR3 residues: CASSVGPTAIEQFF. CDR3 DNA: TGTGCCAGCAGTGTGGGACCTACGGCGATTGAGCAGTTCTTC.

The gene calls are TRBV6-9 and TRBJ1-1, with D possibly matching TRBD1 (5 bases). The CDR3 has 16 amino acids. The germline gives CDR1 MNHGY, CDR2 SVAAGI. V was shortened by 0 bases and J by 4 bases, with 15 bases between the two germline ends. The CDR3 is CASSYSRGIQCTEAFF. The DNA for the CDR3 is TGTGCCAGCAGTTATTCCCGGGGGATTCAGTGCACTGAAGCTTTCTTT.

The genes are TRBV20-1 and TRBJ2-1, with D uncertain. This CDR3 comprises 11 residues. V was cut by 7 bases and J by 7 bases, with 11 bases left in between. From germline, CDR1 is DFQATT and CDR2 SNEGSKA (reference sequence). CDR3 sequence (DNA): TGCAGTGGTTTATGGGGTAATGAGCAGTTCTTC. It yields the protein CSGLWGNEQFF.

This chain links TRBV19 with TRBJ2-7, with TRBD2 identical over 9 bases. Unmatched junction bases numbered 6, after V lost 5 bases and J lost 4 bases. There are 14 residues in the CDR3. The germline V gene has CDR1 LNHDA and CDR2 SQIVND (reference sequence). The CDR3 spells CASSLAGEEYEQYF. CDR3 coding DNA: TGTGCCAGTAGTTTAGCGGGAGAGGAATACGAGCAGTACTTC.

The chain links TRBV10-3 to TRBJ1-1; TRBD1 matches at 8 bases. Trimming took 0 bases from V and 6 from J; bases not matched to a gene: 3. CDR1 ENHRY and CDR2 SYGVKD come from the germline V gene. This CDR3 is 14 amino acids long. CDR3 loop: CAISESGTGAEAFF. DNA of the CDR3: TGTGCCATCAGTGAGTCCGGGACAGGCGCTGAAGCTTTCTTT.

This rearrangement joins TRBV30 to TRBJ1-6, with 7 bases fitting TRBD1. The CDR3 is made up of 12 amino acids. Germline CDR1 GTSNPN, CDR2 SVGIG (reference sequence). V lost 3 bases to trimming and J lost 10 bases; unmatched junction nucleotides: 3. The CDR3 loop reads CAWRQGDSPLHF. The CDR3 coding sequence is TGTGCCTGGAGGCAGGGGGACTCACCCCTCCACTTT.

The CDR3 region is CASSYSGTGSNTIYF. DNA for the CDR3: TGTGCCAGCAGTTACTCGGGGACAGGGTCAAACACCATATATTTT. V usage is TRBV6-5 and J usage is TRBJ1-3; 9 nucleotides align to TRBD1. V lost 0 bases, J lost 6 bases, and 3 bases stayed unmatched. The germline CDR1 and CDR2 sequences are MNHEY and SVGAGI. CDR3 length: 15 residues.

The chain joins TRBV29-1 to TRBJ2-1, with 7 bases fitting TRBD2. J lost 8 bases, V lost 4 bases, and 8 bases had no gene match. The CDR3 runs 13 residues. Germline lookup yields CDR1 SQVTM and CDR2 ANQGSEA. The CDR3 DNA reads TGCAGCGTTGTTACTAGCGCTCGGTATGAGCAGTTCTTC. Protein sequence: CSVVTSARYEQFF.

The chain employs TRBV29-1 and TRBJ1-2; 11 nucleotides align to TRBD1. Germline assignment: CDR1 SQVTM and CDR2 ANQGSEA. This CDR3 is built from 14 residues. The V and J ends lost 6 bases and 3 bases, in that order; junction bases with no gene match: 6. This CDR3 is CSVRPGQGDYGYTF. CDR3 DNA sequence: TGCAGCGTCAGACCGGGACAGGGGGACTATGGCTACACCTTC.

The chain employs TRBV5-1 and TRBJ1-5, with 7 bases identical to TRBD1. The V and J ends lost 3 bases and 2 bases, in that order; junction bases with no gene match: 2. Per germline, CDR1 SGHRS and CDR2 YFSETQ. There are 14 residues in the CDR3. The CDR3 DNA reads as TGCGCCAGCAGCTCCGGGACAGGCAATCAGCCCCAGCATTTT. This translates into CASSSGTGNQPQHF.

The J gene is TRBJ2-3, the V gene TRBV29-1; D uncertain. This CDR3 has 13 residues. Germline loops: CDR1 SQVTM, CDR2 ANQGSEA. Trimming took off 2 bases at V and 2 bases at J, with 8 bases between the two ends. CDR3 region: CSVESPFTDTQYF. The CDR3, as DNA: TGCAGCGTTGAAAGCCCCTTCACAGATACGCAGTATTTT.

This chain joins TRBV30 and TRBJ2-5; 9 bases are a match to TRBD1. V was clipped by 1 base and J by 5 bases; unmatched bases: 17. CDR3 length: 18 amino acids. Per germline, CDR1 GTSNPN and CDR2 SVGIG (reference sequence). CDR3 amino acids: CAWSAAGQGIYGAETQYF. CDR3 DNA sequence: TGTGCCTGGAGTGCGGCGGGACAGGGTATCTATGGAGCCGAGACCCAGTACTTC.

The rearrangement joins TRBV27 to TRBJ2-1; 9 bases match TRBD2. The J segment lost 2 bases and the V segment lost 3 bases, leaving 5 bases of the junction unmatched. This CDR3 has 16 amino acids. CDR1 and CDR2 from the germline V gene are MNHEY and SMNVEV (reference sequence). CDR3 bases: TGTGCCAGCAGTTTTGGCGCGGGAGGGCCCTACAATGAGCAGTTCTTC. This codes for CASSFGAGGPYNEQFF.